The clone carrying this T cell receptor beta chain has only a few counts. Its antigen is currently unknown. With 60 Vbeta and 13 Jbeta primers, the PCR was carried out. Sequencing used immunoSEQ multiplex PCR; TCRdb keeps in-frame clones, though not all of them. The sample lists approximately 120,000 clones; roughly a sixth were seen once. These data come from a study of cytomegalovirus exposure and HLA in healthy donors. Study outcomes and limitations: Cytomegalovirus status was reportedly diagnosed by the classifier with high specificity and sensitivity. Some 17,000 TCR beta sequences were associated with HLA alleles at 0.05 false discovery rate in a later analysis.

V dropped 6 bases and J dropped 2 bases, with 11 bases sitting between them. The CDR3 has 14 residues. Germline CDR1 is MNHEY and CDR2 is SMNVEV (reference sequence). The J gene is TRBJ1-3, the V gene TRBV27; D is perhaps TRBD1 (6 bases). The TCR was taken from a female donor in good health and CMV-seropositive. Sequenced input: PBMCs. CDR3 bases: TGTGCCAGCAGACCAGGGGTTACTGGAAACACCATATATTTT. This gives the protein CASRPGVTGNTIYF.